The source of this T cell receptor beta chain is a study of blood T cell repertoires in COVID-19. Across the whole study: T cells, B-cell-depleted T cells, or PBMCs provided the cDNA or gDNA that served as material.

The sample holds a few counts of this clone. CDR1 and CDR2 from the germline V gene are LNHDA and SQIVND (reference sequence). J gave up 2 bases and V 3 bases, and 2 bases lay outside the gene matches. The CDR3 runs 15 residues. Data came from immunoSEQ multiplex PCR; TCRdb stores just in-frame clones and leaves some out. In the table there are tens of thousands of clones, 94% of which are singletons. The source of this sequence is a human donor with active COVID-19. The donor label of this sample is uncertain. Source material: peripheral blood. The gene calls are TRBV19 and TRBJ1-5; TRBD1 aligns across 9 bases. The CDR3 DNA sequence: TGTGCCAGTAGTATTTGGGACAGGGGCAATCAGCCCCAGCATTTT. This codes for CASSIWDRGNQPQHF. Supplemented by reference TRBV19 and TRBJ1-5, the full variable domain reads DGGITQSPKYLFRKEGQNVTLSCEQNLNHDAMYWYRQDPGQGLRLIYYSQIVNDFQKGDIAEGYSVSREKKESFPLTVTSAQKNPTAFYLCASSIWDRGNQPQHFGDGTRLSIL.